The 27 T cell receptor beta chains reported below all come from one sample, sequenced in a study of T cell repertoires in cytomegalovirus infection. TCRdb used MiXCR to reprocess the reads, holding one entry per CDR3 protein. The table records approximately 260,000 distinct CDR3 sequences, 20% to 25% of them present only once. Their antigens remain unidentified. Sequencing was performed on cultured PBMCs, taken from culture after CMV antigen stimulation. These receptors were taken from a human donor in good health (CMV status not recorded). Some clones in this sample may be carry-over from other donors' samples.

The chain links TRBV29-1 to TRBJ2-7; TRBD1 matches 8 bases. V shed 7 bases, J shed 6 bases, and the junction held 11 bases outside the gene matches. Germline lookup yields CDR1 SQVTM and CDR2 ANQGSEA. The CDR3 covers 13 residues. In DNA, the CDR3 is TGCAGCGCTTTGCCCTCAGGGGGCCCCGAGCAGTACTTC. Amino acids: CSALPSGGPEQYF.

This clonotype was recorded a few times. The rearrangement joins TRBV28 to TRBJ2-3; 7 bases fit TRBD2. This CDR3 spans 16 amino acids. The J segment lost 1 base and the V segment lost 5 bases, leaving 9 bases of the junction unmatched. CDR1 is MDHEN and CDR2 is SYDVKM in the germline V gene. CDR3 loop: CASSRLREVGTDTQYF. The DNA for the CDR3 is TGTGCCAGCAGTCGCCTTCGGGAGGTTGGCACAGATACGCAGTATTTT.

This clonotype was observed a handful of times. V and J are TRBV28 and TRBJ1-1, with 7 bases fitting TRBD1. The V gene end was trimmed by 7 bases and the J gene end by 5 bases; junction bases not matched to a gene: 19. CDR3 size: 17 residues. Germline-derived CDR1 and CDR2 are MDHEN and SYDVKM. The CDR3 sequence: CASTLLTGQKGRTEAFF. The CDR3 DNA reads TGTGCCAGCACCCTCTTAACGGGACAGAAGGGGAGGACTGAAGCTTTCTTT.

V usage is TRBV18 and J usage is TRBJ2-7; the D gene is possibly TRBD1 (5 bases). With 3 bases removed from V and 0 bases from J, the gap between germline ends came to 9 bases. CDR3 length equals 14 residues. CDR1 KGHSH and CDR2 LQKENI come from the germline V gene. Written as DNA, the CDR3 is TGTGCCAGCTCACCCACAGGCGGCTCCTACGAGCAGTACGTC. Protein product: CASSPTGGSYEQYV.

The chain uses TRBV6-6 and TRBJ2-2; a possible D gene is TRBD1 (6 bases). The CDR3 length is 15 residues. Germline V gene data show CDR1 as MNHNY and CDR2 as SVGAGI (reference sequence). V was shortened by 5 bases and J by 3 bases, with 13 bases between the two germline ends. CDR3 amino acids: CASSPTGSHTGELFF. CDR3 DNA: TGTGCCAGCAGTCCGACAGGTTCTCACACCGGGGAGCTGTTTTTT.

The chain recombines TRBV5-4 with TRBJ2-2; 7 positions agree with TRBD1. This CDR3 comprises 14 residues. Unmatched junction bases numbered 6, after V lost 6 bases and J lost 4 bases. Germline assignment: CDR1 SGHNT and CDR2 YYREEE (reference sequence). The CDR3, as DNA: TGTGCCAGCAAACCCGACAGGGTCACCGGGGAGCTGTTTTTT. This translates into CASKPDRVTGELFF.

The chain links TRBV12-3 or TRBV12-4 to TRBJ2-5; D is tentatively TRBD1 or TRBD2 (5 bases each). The V and J ends lost 7 bases and 7 bases respectively, with 16 bases between them. The CDR3 runs to 13 residues. CDR3 sequence reads: CASTRDVGGTQYF. The CDR3 DNA reads TGTGCCAGCACTAGGGACGTCGGAGGGACCCAGTACTTC.

V and J are TRBV18 and TRBJ2-1; TRBD2 agrees at 11 bases. Germline V gene sequence: CDR1 KGHSH, CDR2 LQKENI. V shed 4 bases and J 15 bases; nucleotides not matched to a gene: 8. This CDR3 comprises 13 residues. Here the CDR3 reads CASSLLAGESPFF. The CDR3 DNA reads as TGTGCCAGCTCACTACTAGCGGGAGAATCCCCGTTCTTC.

In its sample, this clonotype was seen a few times. The chain is built from TRBV12-3 or TRBV12-4 and TRBJ2-5, with TRBD1 identical over 8 bases. Trimming at V came to 6 bases and at J to 5 bases, leaving 5 bases not matched to a gene. CDR3 size: 13 residues. The CDR3 region is CASSRTGPETQYF. In DNA, the CDR3 is TGTGCCAGCAGCCGGACAGGGCCGGAGACCCAGTACTTC.

This clonotype was seen a handful of times. The V gene is TRBV5-1, the J gene TRBJ1-2, with 11 bases lining up with TRBD1. CDR1 and CDR2 (germline): SGHRS, YFSETQ. The CDR3 is 15 residues long. V dropped 0 bases and J dropped 4; count of bases not matched to a gene: 2. The CDR3 nucleotides are TGCGCCAGCAGCTTGGGGACAGGGGGCGTCTATGGCTACACCTTC. It translates to CASSLGTGGVYGYTF.

A few counts support this clonotype. V gene TRBV7-9 combines with J gene TRBJ2-5; possibly TRBD2 for D (5 bases). The CDR3 totals 13 residues. CDR1 is SEHNR, CDR2 FQNEAQ, per germline (reference sequence). V was shortened by 5 bases and J by 2 bases, with 9 bases between the two germline ends. The CDR3 is CASSKDSQETQYF. The CDR3 nucleotides are TGTGCCAGCAGCAAGGACTCTCAAGAGACCCAGTACTTC.

The chain is built from TRBV12-5 and TRBJ1-5; D uncertain. Trimming took off 8 bases at V and 3 bases at J, with 14 bases between the two ends. The CDR3 contains 14 residues. Germline V gives CDR1 LGHNT, CDR2 FRNRAP. The CDR3 DNA reads TGTGCTAGTAGTTATGGGGTCCTCAATCAGCCCCAGCATTTT. Encoded protein: CASSYGVLNQPQHF.

This chain uses TRBV6-2 or TRBV6-3 with TRBJ2-1; TRBD2 agrees at 7 bases. CDR1 is MNHEY, CDR2 SVGEGT, per germline. Trimming took 6 bases from V and 1 from J; bases not matched to a gene: 6. There are 15 residues in the CDR3. For the CDR3, the DNA is TGTGCCAGCAGGGAGGTGGGGGGGTCCTACAATGAGCAGTTCTTC. This gives the protein CASREVGGSYNEQFF.

The chain uses TRBV24-1 and TRBJ1-2, with 9 bases matching TRBD1. The junction had 10 bases not matched to a gene; V was cut back by 3 bases and J by 6 bases. From germline, CDR1 is KGHDR and CDR2 SFDVKD. The CDR3 extends over 16 amino acids. As DNA, the CDR3 is TGTGCCACCAGTGATCCACTGATAACAGGGGGCCATGGCTACACCTTC. Its translation is CATSDPLITGGHGYTF.

This chain uses TRBV12-3 or TRBV12-4 with TRBJ1-6; D may be TRBD1 (5 bases). V shed 0 bases and J shed 6 bases, with 12 bases lying between them. The CDR3 is made up of 16 amino acids. CDR3 residues: CASSLASGGTNSPLHF. The CDR3, as DNA: TGTGCCAGCAGTTTAGCGAGCGGAGGGACTAATTCACCCCTCCACTTT.

In this sample, this clonotype turned up a few times. This chain joins TRBV4-1 and TRBJ2-7, with D unresolved. Germline CDR1 reads MGHRA; CDR2 reads YSYEKL. The CDR3 runs 18 residues. Trimming pared 2 bases from V and 3 bases from J, leaving 23 bases between. CDR3 sequence (DNA): TGCGCCAGCAGCCAAACCTATGGGCAGGAGAGTTTCTACTACGAGCAGTACTTC. It is translated as CASSQTYGQESFYYEQYF.

The chain is built from TRBV7-9 and TRBJ2-3, with D perhaps matching TRBD1 (6 bases). Trimming took 7 bases from V and 6 from J, leaving 17 bases between them. The germline gives CDR1 SEHNR, CDR2 FQNEAQ (reference sequence). The CDR3 has 14 residues. CDR3 residues: CASTLLTGPDTQYF. CDR3 in DNA: TGTGCCAGCACCCTACTTACAGGGCCGGATACGCAGTATTTT.

This clonotype showed up many times. The genes are TRBV7-2 and TRBJ2-1; TRBD2 is a possible D gene (6 bases). Trimming took off 1 base at V and 3 bases at J, with 7 bases between the two ends. This CDR3 comprises 14 residues. The germline CDR1 and CDR2 sequences are SGHTA and FQGNSA. Written as DNA, the CDR3 is TGTGCCAGCAGCTTAGGGAGGGTCTACAATGAGCAGTTCTTC. As protein: CASSLGRVYNEQFF. The full variable domain, rest sourced from reference TRBV7-2 and TRBJ2-1, is GAGVSQSPSNKVTEKGKDVELRCDPISGHTALYWYRQSLGQGLEFLIYFQGNSAPDKSGLPSDRFSAERTGGSVSTLTIQRTQQEDSAVYLCASSLGRVYNEQFFGPGTRLTVL.

This clonotype was detected only a few times. The chain links TRBV19 to TRBJ2-2, with D possibly matching TRBD1 (5 bases). Germline assignment: CDR1 LNHDA and CDR2 SQIVND (reference sequence). V dropped 4 bases and J dropped 8 bases, with 11 bases sitting between them. CDR3 length: 13 amino acids. As DNA, the CDR3 is TGTGCCAGTAGTACTAGGGGCGAAGGGGAGCTGTTTTTT. Translated: CASSTRGEGELFF.

The chain is built from TRBV6-2 or TRBV6-3 and TRBJ2-7, with D maybe TRBD1 (5 bases). The CDR3 consists of 16 residues. V was clipped by 2 bases and J by 3 bases, with 17 bases between them. Germline V CDR1 and CDR2: MNHEY, SVGEGT. The CDR3 DNA is TGTGCCAGCAGTTACGCCGCAGGGAAAGGTGGCTACGAGCAGTACGTC. Encoded protein: CASSYAAGKGGYEQYV.

This chain uses TRBV18 with TRBJ1-5; 7 bases line up with TRBD1. This CDR3 has 15 residues. After removal of 4 bases from V and 3 bases from J, the junction contained 6 bases not matched to a gene. Per the germline V gene, CDR1 is KGHSH and CDR2 is LQKENI. CDR3 DNA sequence: TGTGCCAGCTCACTGGAAGGACAGGTCAATCAGCCCCAGCATTTT. Residues: CASSLEGQVNQPQHF.

This clonotype was found many times. The chain joins TRBV7-8 to TRBJ2-1, with TRBD1 as a possible D gene (6 bases). Per germline, CDR1 SGHVS and CDR2 FQNEAQ. The CDR3 is made up of 15 amino acids. V was pared by 5 bases and J by 4 bases, with 15 bases between. CDR3 sequence reads: CASSASGVLYNEQFF. Written as DNA, the CDR3 is TGTGCCAGCAGCGCCTCAGGGGTCCTTTACAATGAGCAGTTCTTC.

The chain employs TRBV4-3 and TRBJ1-2; D is uncertain. CDR3 length: 15 amino acids. V lost 0 bases, J lost 6 bases, and 14 bases lay in between. Per the germline V gene, CDR1 is LGHNA and CDR2 is YSLEER. The DNA for the CDR3 is TGCGCCAGCAGCCAAGATGGGCGGGGAGTCAATGGCTACACCTTC. Amino acids: CASSQDGRGVNGYTF.

At least ten counts were recorded for this clonotype. This chain connects TRBV13 to TRBJ1-3; D ambiguous. The germline V and J ends were trimmed by 3 bases and 4 bases, with 7 bases remaining between them. Germline CDR1 and CDR2: PRHDT and FYEKMQ (reference sequence). This CDR3 is 13 amino acids long. The CDR3 DNA reads TGTGCCAGCAGCTTGGAAGTGGGAAACACCATATATTTT. This gives the protein CASSLEVGNTIYF.

This clonotype was seen ten or more times. The rearrangement links TRBV6-2 or TRBV6-3 to TRBJ1-2; 9 bases are a match to TRBD1. Germline V lookup: CDR1 MNHEY, CDR2 SVGEGT. V dropped 4 bases and J dropped 5; count of bases not matched to a gene: 8. CDR3 length: 15 residues. In DNA, the CDR3 is TGTGCCAGCAGTTCGAGGACAGGGGTCCGATATGGCTACACCTTC. Its translation is CASSSRTGVRYGYTF.

This sequence joins TRBV27 and TRBJ2-1, with 12 bases aligning to TRBD2. This CDR3 is built from 16 residues. CDR1 and CDR2 from the germline V gene are MNHEY and SMNVEV (reference sequence). The V gene end was trimmed by 4 bases and the J gene end by 8 bases; junction bases not matched to a gene: 9. The CDR3 DNA reads as TGTGCCAGCAGTTCCATGACTAGCGGGAGAGGCGATGAGCAGTTCTTC. Protein sequence: CASSSMTSGRGDEQFF.

This clonotype was found many times. The J gene is TRBJ2-5, the V gene TRBV28; 10 positions agree with TRBD1. Germline lookup yields CDR1 MDHEN and CDR2 SYDVKM. J gave up 1 base and V 6 bases, and 5 bases lay outside the gene matches. The CDR3 is 15 amino acids. CDR3 loop: CASRPGQGSQETQYF. DNA for the CDR3: TGTGCCAGCAGACCGGGACAGGGGAGCCAAGAGACCCAGTACTTC.